The 12 T cell receptor beta chains presented below share a single source sample, sequenced in a study of long-term antiretroviral therapy in people with HIV. Run at survey level, the immunoSEQ assay was version v3.0. Clones were sequenced by immunoSEQ multiplex PCR, and TCRdb holds only the in-frame ones, with some missing. Of around 15,000 clones in the sample, about 86% were seen once. The source material was unsorted PBMCs, sampled 0.1 years after starting antiretroviral therapy. These receptors all come from a man aged 18 to 35 with HIV.

The rearrangement joins TRBV4-3 to TRBJ2-2; 11 bases are shared with TRBD2. Per germline, CDR1 LGHNA and CDR2 YSLEER. After removal of 0 bases from V and 7 bases from J, the junction contained 7 bases not matched to a gene. This CDR3 is built from 17 residues. The CDR3 here is CASSQDELAGDRGELFF. The CDR3 nucleotides read TGCGCCAGCAGCCAAGATGAACTAGCGGGAGATCGCGGGGAGCTGTTTTTT.

The rearrangement links TRBV11-2 to TRBJ2-2; 8 bases agree with TRBD2. Germline V gene lookup returns CDR1 SGHAT and CDR2 FQNNGV. This CDR3 has 16 amino acids. The V gene end was trimmed by 1 base and the J gene end by 3 bases; junction bases not matched to a gene: 4. The CDR3 sequence: CASSLGRSGDTGELFF. The CDR3 nucleotides read TGTGCCAGCAGCTTAGGGCGTAGCGGGGACACCGGGGAGCTGTTTTTT.

The rearrangement uses TRBV7-6 and TRBJ2-5; D unclear. CDR3 size: 12 residues. CDR1 is SGHVS, CDR2 FNYEAQ, per germline. Trimming shortened V by 5 bases and J by 5 bases, and 9 bases separated the two germline ends. CDR3 residues: CASSTPGETQYF. The CDR3 DNA is TGTGCCAGCAGCACGCCCGGGGAGACCCAGTACTTC.

This clone came up once. The chain combines TRBV5-1 with TRBJ2-5; 11 bases map to TRBD2. From germline, CDR1 is SGHRS and CDR2 YFSETQ. The CDR3 consists of 15 residues. Germline trimming cut 2 bases from V and 2 bases from J; bases unmatched to any gene: 2. The CDR3 here is CASSFGTSGQETQYF. The CDR3 coding sequence is TGCGCCAGCAGCTTCGGGACTAGCGGACAAGAGACCCAGTACTTC.

The rearrangement joins TRBV6-1 to TRBJ2-3; D is unresolved. The V gene lost 7 bases and the J gene lost 9 bases, with 11 bases spanning the gap. This CDR3 has 11 amino acids. The germline CDR1 and CDR2 sequences are MNHNS and SASEGT. CDR3 loop: CASNRKQTQYF. The CDR3 coding sequence is TGTGCCAGCAATCGCAAGCAGACGCAGTATTTT.

This sequence joins TRBV7-3 and TRBJ2-2; possibly TRBD2 for D (5 bases). V was cut by 2 bases and J by 6 bases, with 7 bases left in between. CDR3 length: 13 residues. Germline V gene lookup returns CDR1 SGHTA and CDR2 FQGTGA. This CDR3 reads CASSLSGAGELFF. The CDR3 bases are TGTGCCAGCAGCTTATCCGGGGCCGGGGAGCTGTTTTTT. Together with reference TRBV7-3 and TRBJ2-2, the CDR3 gives the full variable domain: GAGVSQTPSNKVTEKGKYVELRCDPISGHTALYWYRQSLGQGPEFLIYFQGTGAADDSGLPNDRFFAVRPEGSVSTLKIQRTERGDSAVYLCASSLSGAGELFFGEGSRLTVL.

This chain connects TRBV7-2 to TRBJ1-1, with D unresolved. The CDR3 sequence is 12 residues long. The germline CDR1 and CDR2 sequences are SGHTA and FQGNSA. Trimming took 1 base from V and 7 from J, leaving 7 bases between them. The DNA for the CDR3 is TGTGCCAGCAGCTTAGGGGAGGTTGAAGCTTTCTTT. Its protein is CASSLGEVEAFF.

The V gene is TRBV18, the J gene TRBJ2-5, with D hard to call. CDR1 KGHSH and CDR2 LQKENI come from the germline V gene. CDR3 length: 13 amino acids. Deletions cut 6 bases from V and 0 bases from J, with 8 bases between. The chain's CDR3 is CASSQRYQETQYF. DNA for the CDR3: TGTGCCAGCTCCCAAAGGTACCAAGAGACCCAGTACTTC.

The chain links TRBV6-5 to TRBJ2-7; D may match TRBD1 or TRBD2 (5 bases each). CDR1 and CDR2 (germline): MNHEY, SVGAGI. Trimming cost V 6 bases and J 2 bases, with 11 bases left between them. This CDR3 contains 13 residues. The CDR3 protein is CASSPGATYEQYF. In nucleotides, the CDR3 is TGTGCCAGCAGCCCCGGGGCTACCTACGAGCAGTACTTC.

This clone was detected only once. The chain carries TRBV6-5 and TRBJ2-1; 7 nucleotides match TRBD2. This CDR3 is 16 amino acids long. V shed 2 bases, J shed 0 bases, and the junction held 4 bases outside the gene matches. CDR1 MNHEY and CDR2 SVGAGI come from the germline V gene. As DNA, the CDR3 is TGTGCCAGCAGTTACCGGCTAGCGGACTCCTACAATGAGCAGTTCTTC. Encoded protein: CASSYRLADSYNEQFF.

The chain joins TRBV5-6 to TRBJ1-5, with a weak D call TRBD1 (5 bases). Germline assignment: CDR1 SGHDT and CDR2 YYEEEE. The CDR3 runs 12 residues. The ends were cut back, 4 bases at V and 5 bases at J, with 7 bases in the middle. CDR3 DNA sequence: TGTGCCAGCAGCCAGGGTTATCAGCCCCAGCATTTT. Protein sequence: CASSQGYQPQHF. Looking up the rest from reference TRBV5-6 and TRBJ1-5 gives the full variable domain: DAGVTQSPTHLIKTRGQQVTLRCSPKSGHDTVSWYQQALGQGPQFIFQYYEEEERQRGNFPDRFSGHQFPNYSSELNVNALLLGDSALYLCASSQGYQPQHFGDGTRLSIL.

The chain links TRBV11-1 to TRBJ1-1; D call uncertain. CDR1 SGHAT and CDR2 FQDESV come from the germline V gene (reference sequence). Trimming removed 5 bases at V and 3 bases at J, with 13 bases between. The CDR3 loop spans 14 amino acids. The CDR3 loop reads CASSIGMGDTEAFF. DNA of the CDR3: TGTGCCAGCAGCATAGGGATGGGTGACACTGAAGCTTTCTTT.